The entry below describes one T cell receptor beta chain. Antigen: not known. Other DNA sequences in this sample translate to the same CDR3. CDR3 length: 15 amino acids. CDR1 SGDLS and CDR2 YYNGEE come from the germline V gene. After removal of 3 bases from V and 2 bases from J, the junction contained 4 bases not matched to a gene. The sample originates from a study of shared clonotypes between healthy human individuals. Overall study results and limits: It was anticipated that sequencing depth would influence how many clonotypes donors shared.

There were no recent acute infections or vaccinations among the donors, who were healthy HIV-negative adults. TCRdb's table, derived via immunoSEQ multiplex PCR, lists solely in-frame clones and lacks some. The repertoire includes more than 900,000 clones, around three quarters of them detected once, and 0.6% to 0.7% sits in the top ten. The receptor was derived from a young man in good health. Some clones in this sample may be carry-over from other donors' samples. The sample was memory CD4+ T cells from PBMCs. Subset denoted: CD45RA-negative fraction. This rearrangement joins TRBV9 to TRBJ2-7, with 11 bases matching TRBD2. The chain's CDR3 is CASSGGTSGPYEQYF. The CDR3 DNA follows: TGTGCCAGCAGCGGGGGGACTAGCGGTCCCTACGAGCAGTACTTC. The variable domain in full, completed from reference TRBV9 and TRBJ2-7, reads DSGVTQTPKHLITATGQRVTLRCSPRSGDLSVYWYQQSLDQGLQFLIQYYNGEERAKGNILERFSAQQFPDLHSELNLSSLELGDSALYFCASSGGTSGPYEQYFGPGTRLTVT.